These T cell receptor beta chains were read from a single sample in a study of shared clonotypes between healthy human individuals. TCRdb's copy holds only in-frame clones and misses some; the assay was immunoSEQ multiplex PCR. The sample has approximately 710,000 clones; about 90% are singletons. The sequencing sample was made of memory CD8+ T cells from PBMCs. The origin of the receptors is a young man in good health. Some clones in this sample may be carry-over from other donors' samples. Each CDR3 is given with its conserved first and last residue. D genes are given only for firm matches. Clone size is shown for a subset of rows, as once, few, many or a class of expanded clone.

d_call | j_call | v_call | clone_size | cdr3_aa | cdr3_nt
- | TRBJ2-1 | TRBV6-4 | - | CASSDHTAPSSYNEQFF | TGTGCCAGCAGTGATCACACGGCCCCTAGCTCCTACAATGAGCAGTTCTTC
- | TRBJ2-5 | TRBV5-5 | - | CASSLNRRETQYF | TGTGCCAGCAGCTTGAACAGAAGGGAGACCCAGTACTTC
- | TRBJ2-5 | TRBV5-4 | - | CASSLGLDKETQYF | TGTGCCAGCAGCTTGGGACTAGACAAAGAGACCCAGTACTTC
- | TRBJ2-7 | TRBV29-1 | - | CSGSYGGRDYEQYF | TGCAGCGGATCTTATGGCGGACGGGACTACGAGCAGTACTTC
- | TRBJ1-1 | TRBV27 | - | CASSRRDLNTEAFF | TGTGCCAGCAGTCGCAGGGATTTGAACACTGAAGCTTTCTTT
- | TRBJ2-1 | TRBV19 | - | CASSTLPVFFNEQFF | TGTGCCAGTAGTACCCTGCCGGTGTTCTTCAATGAGCAGTTCTTC
- | TRBJ1-5 | TRBV11-2 | once | CASSLGGGSQPQHF | TGTGCCAGCAGCTTAGGGGGGGGGTCCCAGCCCCAGCATTTT
- | TRBJ2-7 | TRBV27 | - | CASSSLSPVEQYF | TGTGCCAGCAGCTCTTTATCCCCTGTCGAGCAGTACTTC
- | TRBJ2-1 | TRBV28 | - | CASRREKIWWPHEQFF | TGTGCCAGCAGGAGAGAGAAGATTTGGTGGCCCCATGAGCAGTTCTTC
TRBD2 | TRBJ2-1 | TRBV4-1 | - | CASSPWTSGYNEQFF | TGCGCCAGCAGCCCATGGACTAGCGGGTACAATGAGCAGTTCTTC
- | TRBJ2-2 | TRBV25-1 | - | CASSVSANTGELFF | TGTGCCAGCAGTGTGAGCGCGAACACCGGGGAGCTGTTTTTT
- | TRBJ1-1 | TRBV29-1 | few | CSVTPREALVF | TGCAGCGTCACCCCCCGGGAGGCTCTCGTCTTT
TRBD1 | TRBJ2-7 | TRBV11-2 | - | CASSLVGRGYEQYF | TGTGCCAGCAGCTTAGTCGGCAGGGGGTACGAGCAGTACTTC
TRBD2 | TRBJ2-1 | TRBV4-1 | few | CASSQREGVHEQFF | TGCGCCAGCAGCCAACGGGAGGGAGTTCATGAGCAGTTCTTC
- | TRBJ1-1 | TRBV13 | - | CASSPSPKDVWDTLNTEAFF | TGTGCCAGCAGCCCGAGCCCCAAGGACGTATGGGACACCTTGAACACTGAAGCTTTCTTT
- | TRBJ2-5 | TRBV28 | - | CASSLVRGETQYF | TGTGCCAGCAGTTTGGTAAGGGGAGAGACCCAGTACTTC
- | TRBJ2-5 | TRBV7-6 | - | CASRSSIGETQYF | TGTGCCAGCAGATCGAGTATCGGAGAGACCCAGTACTTC
TRBD2 | TRBJ2-2 | TRBV27 | few | CASSLKLGLAENTGELFF | TGTGCCAGCAGTTTAAAACTCGGACTAGCGGAGAACACCGGGGAGCTGTTTTTT
- | TRBJ2-7 | TRBV5-6 | - | CASSGGSIYEQYF | TGTGCCAGCAGTGGGGGCTCCATCTACGAGCAGTACTTC
TRBD2 | TRBJ2-1 | TRBV6-4 | many | CASSDSGTSGYNEQFF | TGTGCCAGCAGTGACTCCGGGACTAGCGGTTACAATGAGCAGTTCTTC
- | TRBJ1-5 | TRBV4-1 | many | CASSPLAGSNQPQHF | TGCGCCAGCAGCCCCCTGGCAGGCTCCAATCAGCCCCAGCATTTT
TRBD2 | TRBJ2-7 | TRBV28 | - | CASSRTSGSSEQYF | TGTGCCAGCAGTCGGACTAGCGGGAGCAGCGAGCAGTACTTC
- | TRBJ1-4 | TRBV23-1 | - | CASSQSGFGSSRPTNEKLFF | TGCGCCAGCAGTCAATCAGGGTTTGGTAGCAGCCGACCAACTAATGAAAAACTGTTTTTT
- | TRBJ2-7 | TRBV9 | - | CASSARQAYEQYF | TGTGCCAGCAGCGCGAGACAGGCCTACGAGCAGTACTTC
TRBD1 | TRBJ1-4 | TRBV7-2 | - | CASRLNQGANEKLFF | TGTGCCAGCAGATTGAACCAGGGGGCAAATGAAAAACTGTTTTTT
- | TRBJ2-3 | TRBV9 | few | CASSEGRTSTDTQYF | TGTGCCAGCAGCGAAGGGAGGACTAGCACAGATACGCAGTATTTT
- | TRBJ1-2 | TRBV7-2 | once | CASSQGPAVLYGYTF | TGTGCCAGCAGCCAGGGACCGGCGGTCCTTTATGGCTACACCTTC
- | TRBJ2-3 | TRBV28 | - | CASSLGGRGTDTQYF | TGTGCCAGCAGTTTAGGAGGCAGGGGAACAGATACGCAGTATTTT